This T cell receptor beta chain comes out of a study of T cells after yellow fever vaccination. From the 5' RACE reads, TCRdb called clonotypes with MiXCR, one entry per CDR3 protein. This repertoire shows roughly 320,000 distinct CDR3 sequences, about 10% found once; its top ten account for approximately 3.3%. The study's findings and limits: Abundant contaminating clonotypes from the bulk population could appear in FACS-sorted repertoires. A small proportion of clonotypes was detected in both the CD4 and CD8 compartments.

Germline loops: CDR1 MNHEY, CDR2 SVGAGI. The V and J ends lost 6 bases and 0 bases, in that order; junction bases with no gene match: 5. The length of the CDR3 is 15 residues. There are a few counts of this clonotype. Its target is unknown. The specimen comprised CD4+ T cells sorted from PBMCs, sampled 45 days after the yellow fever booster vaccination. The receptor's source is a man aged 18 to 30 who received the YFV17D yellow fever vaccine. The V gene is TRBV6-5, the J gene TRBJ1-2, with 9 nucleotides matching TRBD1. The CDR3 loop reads CASRTGQGANYGYTF. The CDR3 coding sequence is TGTGCCAGCAGGACGGGACAGGGAGCTAACTATGGCTACACCTTC.